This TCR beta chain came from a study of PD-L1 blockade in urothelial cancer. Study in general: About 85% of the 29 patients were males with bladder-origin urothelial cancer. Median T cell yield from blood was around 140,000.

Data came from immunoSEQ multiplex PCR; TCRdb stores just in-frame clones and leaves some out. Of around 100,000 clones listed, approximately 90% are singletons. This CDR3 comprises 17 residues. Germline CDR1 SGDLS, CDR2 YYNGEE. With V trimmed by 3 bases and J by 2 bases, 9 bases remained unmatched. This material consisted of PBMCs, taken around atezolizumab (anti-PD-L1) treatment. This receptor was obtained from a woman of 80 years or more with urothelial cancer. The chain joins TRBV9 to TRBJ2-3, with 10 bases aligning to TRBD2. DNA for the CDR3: TGTGCCAGCAGCGCTATACCTAGCGGGAGTTTCACAGATACGCAGTATTTT. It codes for CASSAIPSGSFTDTQYF.